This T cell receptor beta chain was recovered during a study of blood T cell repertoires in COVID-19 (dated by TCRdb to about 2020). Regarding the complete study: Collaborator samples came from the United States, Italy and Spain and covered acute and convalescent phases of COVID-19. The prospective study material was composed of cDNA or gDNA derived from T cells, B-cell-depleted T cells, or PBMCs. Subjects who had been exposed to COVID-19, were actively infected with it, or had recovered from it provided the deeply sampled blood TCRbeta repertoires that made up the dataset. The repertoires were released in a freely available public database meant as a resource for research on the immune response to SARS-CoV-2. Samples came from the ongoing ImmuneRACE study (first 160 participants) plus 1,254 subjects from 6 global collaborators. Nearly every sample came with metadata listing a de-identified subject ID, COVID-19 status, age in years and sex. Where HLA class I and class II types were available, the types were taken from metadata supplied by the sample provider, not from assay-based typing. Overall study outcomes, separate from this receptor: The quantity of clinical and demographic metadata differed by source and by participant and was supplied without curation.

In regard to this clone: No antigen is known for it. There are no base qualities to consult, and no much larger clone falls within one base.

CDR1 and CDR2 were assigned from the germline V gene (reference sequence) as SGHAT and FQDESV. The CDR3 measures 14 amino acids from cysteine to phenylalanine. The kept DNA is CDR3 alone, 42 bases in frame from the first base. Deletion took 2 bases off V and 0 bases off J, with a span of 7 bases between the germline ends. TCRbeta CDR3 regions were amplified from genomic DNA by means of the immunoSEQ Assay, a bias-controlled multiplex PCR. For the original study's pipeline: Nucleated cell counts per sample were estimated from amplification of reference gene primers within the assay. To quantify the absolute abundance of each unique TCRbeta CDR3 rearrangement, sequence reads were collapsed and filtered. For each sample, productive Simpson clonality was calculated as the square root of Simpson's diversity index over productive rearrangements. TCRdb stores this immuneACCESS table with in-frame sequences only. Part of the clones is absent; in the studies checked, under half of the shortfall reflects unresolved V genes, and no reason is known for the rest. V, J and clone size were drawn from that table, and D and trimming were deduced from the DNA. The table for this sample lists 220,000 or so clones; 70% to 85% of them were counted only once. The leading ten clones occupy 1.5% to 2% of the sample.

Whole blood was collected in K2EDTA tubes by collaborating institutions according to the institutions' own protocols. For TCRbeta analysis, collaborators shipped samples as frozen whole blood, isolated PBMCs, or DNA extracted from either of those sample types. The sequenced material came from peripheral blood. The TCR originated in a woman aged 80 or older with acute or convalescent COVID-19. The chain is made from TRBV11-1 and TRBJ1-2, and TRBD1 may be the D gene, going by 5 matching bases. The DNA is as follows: TGTGCCAGCAGCTTAACAGGATCTAACTATGGCTACACCTTC. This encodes CASSLTGSNYGYTF.